A selection of T cell receptor beta chains follows, all from one sample in a study of blood T cell repertoires in COVID-19. Clones were sequenced by immunoSEQ multiplex PCR, and TCRdb holds only the in-frame ones, with some missing. The sample holds under 250,000 clones; roughly 88% are singletons and the top ten take around 3%. The material sequenced was PBMCs or T cells enriched from blood (not recorded which). These receptor sequences come from a woman aged 40 to 55 who had been exposed to COVID-19. CDR3s include the opening cysteine and the closing phenylalanine or tryptophan. Each record gives: CDR3 protein, CDR3 DNA, clone size, D gene, V gene, J gene. A D gene is named only where the DNA matches it firmly. Expanded clones are given a class, and other clones once, few, many or no size at all.

CASSPGADREQYF,TGTGCCAGCTCACCAGGGGCCGACCGCGAGCAGTACTTC,.,.,TRBV18,TRBJ2-7
CASRWTGLTQETQYF,TGTGCCAGCAGGTGGACAGGGCTTACTCAAGAGACCCAGTACTTC,.,TRBD1,TRBV27,TRBJ2-5
CASSEVPGQALGGYTF,TGTGCCAGCAGTGAAGTTCCAGGACAGGCATTGGGTGGCTACACCTTC,.,TRBD1,TRBV6-1,TRBJ1-2
CASSVGASGNTIYF,TGTGCCAGCAGCGTCGGAGCCTCTGGAAACACCATATATTTT,.,.,TRBV9,TRBJ1-3
CASSYGRAGEAFF,TGTGCCAGCAGTTATGGCAGGGCAGGTGAAGCTTTCTTT,.,.,TRBV6-2/TRBV6-3,TRBJ1-1
CAISEAGVSSGNTIYF,TGTGCCATCAGTGAGGCAGGGGTTAGCTCTGGAAACACCATATATTTT,few,.,TRBV10-3,TRBJ1-3
CASRRGTVRTEAFF,TGTGCCAGCAGACGCGGGACAGTCAGGACTGAAGCTTTCTTT,.,TRBD1,TRBV3-1/TRBV3-2,TRBJ1-1
CASSPPDSLSYNEQFF,TGTGCCAGCAGTCCACCGGACAGCCTCTCCTACAATGAGCAGTTCTTC,.,.,TRBV6-2/TRBV6-3,TRBJ2-1
CASSALGQLFYSPSTDTQYF,TGTGCCAGCAGCGCCCTGGGACAGCTTTTTTACTCACCTAGCACAGATACGCAGTATTTT,.,TRBD1,TRBV5-1,TRBJ2-3
CAISVLSHSGNYNEQFF,TGTGCCATCAGTGTTCTCTCGCATAGCGGGAACTACAATGAGCAGTTCTTC,.,TRBD2,TRBV10-3,TRBJ2-1
CASSPGGTTDTQYF,TGTGCCAGCAGCCCAGGTGGTACCACAGATACGCAGTATTTT,.,.,TRBV4-2,TRBJ2-3
CASGQGGNYGYTF,TGTGCCAGCGGACAGGGGGGCAACTATGGCTACACCTTC,once,TRBD1,TRBV27,TRBJ1-2
CASSQTLRSFSGNTIYF,TGTGCCAGCAGCCAAACGCTTCGGAGCTTCTCTGGAAACACCATATATTTT,.,.,TRBV3-1/TRBV3-2,TRBJ1-3
CASSTGPGGLGQPQHF,TGTGCCAGCTCAACAGGGCCAGGGGGATTAGGTCAGCCCCAGCATTTT,.,TRBD1,TRBV18,TRBJ1-5
CASSQDNRREAFF,TGTGCCAGCAGCCAAGATAACAGGCGTGAAGCTTTCTTT,.,.,TRBV3-1/TRBV3-2,TRBJ1-1
CASSSGTSGRAGEQFF,TGTGCCAGCAGTTCCGGGACTAGCGGGAGGGCCGGTGAGCAGTTCTTC,.,TRBD2,TRBV6-2/TRBV6-3,TRBJ2-1
CASSSYTDTQYF,TGTGCCAGCAGCTCCTACACAGATACGCAGTATTTT,.,.,TRBV7-2,TRBJ2-3
CASSQDSSSGNTIYF,TGTGCCAGCAGCCAAGACTCCAGCTCTGGAAACACCATATATTTT,.,.,TRBV11-3,TRBJ1-3
CASRVDGTGPNYGYTF,TGTGCCAGCAGAGTTGATGGGACAGGGCCTAACTATGGCTACACCTTC,.,TRBD1,TRBV9,TRBJ1-2
CAWSAGLTTNEKLFF,TGTGCCTGGAGCGCAGGACTCACAACTAATGAAAAACTGTTTTTT,.,.,TRBV30,TRBJ1-4
CASSLVPGQGFYEQYF,TGTGCCAGCAGCTTGGTACCGGGACAGGGTTTCTACGAGCAGTACTTC,.,TRBD1,TRBV5-5,TRBJ2-7
CASDPGTGSSPLHF,TGTGCCAGCGATCCCGGGACAGGGAGTTCACCCCTCCACTTT,.,TRBD1,TRBV6-5,TRBJ1-6
CASSPHPDTNEAFF,TGTGCCAGCAGCCCCCATCCGGACACTAACGAAGCTTTCTTT,once,.,TRBV9,TRBJ1-1
CASSDGPPGTGELFF,TGTGCCAGCAGTGATGGGCCTCCTGGCACCGGGGAGCTGTTTTTT,.,.,TRBV2,TRBJ2-2
CASSPKLADSTDTQYF,TGTGCCAGCAGCCCCAAACTAGCCGATAGCACAGATACGCAGTATTTT,.,.,TRBV4-2,TRBJ2-3
CASSLYINTEAFF,TGTGCCAGCAGCTTATATATTAACACTGAAGCTTTCTTT,.,.,TRBV5-1,TRBJ1-1
CASSQGRYRSGSRNEQFF,TGTGCCAGCAGCCAAGGCCGTTACCGTAGCGGGAGTAGGAATGAGCAGTTCTTC,.,TRBD2,TRBV4-2,TRBJ2-1
CATSRDLGGFGGYTF,TGTGCCACCAGCAGAGATCTCGGGGGGTTCGGTGGCTACACCTTC,.,.,TRBV15,TRBJ1-2
CAWYRDMNTEAFF,TGTGCCTGGTACAGGGACATGAACACTGAAGCTTTCTTT,.,.,TRBV30,TRBJ1-1
CASSIQGYYGYTF,TGTGCCAGTAGCATACAGGGGTACTATGGCTACACCTTC,.,TRBD1,TRBV19,TRBJ1-2
CASTGTDLSSPLHF,TGTGCCAGTACCGGGACAGATCTTAGTTCACCCCTCCACTTT,.,TRBD1,TRBV19,TRBJ1-6
CATSDPQGEASGANVLTF,TGTGCCACCAGTGATCCACAGGGCGAGGCGTCTGGGGCCAACGTCCTGACTTTC,.,.,TRBV24-1,TRBJ2-6
CASSFKTSGSSSDTQYF,TGTGCCAGCAGCTTCAAGACTAGCGGGAGTTCGTCAGATACGCAGTATTTT,few,TRBD2,TRBV5-1,TRBJ2-3
CASSRSTSGGSSGANVLTF,TGTGCCAGCAGCCGGTCGACTAGCGGGGGAAGCTCTGGGGCCAACGTCCTGACTTTC,.,TRBD2,TRBV9,TRBJ2-6
CATSDFTGTGYNEQFF,TGTGCCACCAGTGATTTCACCGGGACAGGCTACAATGAGCAGTTCTTC,.,TRBD1,TRBV24-1,TRBJ2-1
CAISESGTDAPLHF,TGTGCCATCAGTGAAAGTGGGACAGATGCACCCCTCCACTTT,.,TRBD1,TRBV10-3,TRBJ1-6
CASSSPDTQYF,TGTGCCAGCAGCAGCCCCGATACGCAGTATTTT,.,.,TRBV6-2/TRBV6-3,TRBJ2-3
CASRFKDRQDQPQHF,TGCGCCAGCAGATTTAAAGACAGGCAAGATCAGCCCCAGCATTTT,.,.,TRBV23-1,TRBJ1-5
CATSPSYNEQFF,TGTGCCACCAGTCCCAGTTACAATGAGCAGTTCTTC,.,.,TRBV19,TRBJ2-1
CASSTGTQHGELFF,TGTGCCAGCAGCACCGGGACTCAACATGGGGAGCTGTTTTTT,few,.,TRBV11-2,TRBJ2-2
CAISLLGTGNNEQFF,TGTGCCATCAGCCTTCTGGGGACAGGGAACAATGAGCAGTTCTTC,.,TRBD1,TRBV10-3,TRBJ2-1
CASSLGQGPYNEQFF,TGTGCCAGCAGCTTAGGACAGGGCCCCTACAATGAGCAGTTCTTC,.,TRBD1,TRBV7-3,TRBJ2-1
CASSESGLAGYNEQFF,TGTGCCAGCAGTGAATCGGGACTAGCAGGGTACAATGAGCAGTTCTTC,.,TRBD2,TRBV25-1,TRBJ2-1
CASSLLSGAPKQNSPLHF,TGTGCCAGCAGCTTATTGTCTGGGGCTCCGAAACAAAATTCACCCCTCCACTTT,.,.,TRBV7-2,TRBJ1-6
CASRGDIHYEQYF,TGTGCCAGCAGAGGGGACATCCACTACGAGCAGTACTTC,.,.,TRBV6-5,TRBJ2-7
CASSLAGVVAEQFF,TGTGCCAGCAGCTTAGCGGGAGTGGTAGCTGAGCAGTTCTTC,.,.,TRBV7-9,TRBJ2-1
CASSLSSGATNEKLFF,TGCGCCAGCAGCCTAAGTTCAGGGGCAACTAATGAAAAACTGTTTTTT,.,.,TRBV4-3,TRBJ1-4
CASYTGRINGYTF,TGTGCCAGCTATACAGGCCGGATTAATGGCTACACCTTC,.,.,TRBV28,TRBJ1-2
CATSEGGMAEQETQYF,TGTGCCACCAGTGAGGGGGGTATGGCGGAACAAGAGACCCAGTACTTC,.,.,TRBV24-1,TRBJ2-5
CASSGGGQGGSYEQYF,TGCGCCAGCAGCGGCGGTGGACAGGGGGGCTCCTACGAGCAGTACTTC,.,TRBD1,TRBV5-1,TRBJ2-7
CASSQPGQQFYSDNEQFF,TGTGCCAGCAGCCAACCGGGACAGCAATTCTACTCAGACAATGAGCAGTTCTTC,.,TRBD1,TRBV3-1/TRBV3-2,TRBJ2-1
CASSDSWTSGRLNEQFF,TGTGCCAGCAGTGACTCCTGGACTAGCGGGAGGTTAAATGAGCAGTTCTTC,.,TRBD2,TRBV6-4,TRBJ2-1
CASSRQTGGPYNEQFF,TGTGCCAGCAGCCGCCAAACAGGGGGGCCCTACAATGAGCAGTTCTTC,.,TRBD1,TRBV7-2,TRBJ2-1
CASSLVDNYEQYF,TGTGCCAGCAGTTTAGTGGACAACTACGAGCAGTACTTC,once,.,TRBV12-3/TRBV12-4,TRBJ2-7
CASSQARVEQPQHF,TGCGCCAGCAGCCAAGCCAGGGTAGAACAGCCCCAGCATTTT,.,.,TRBV4-1,TRBJ1-5
CASSDPGQGNNEQFF,TGTGCCAGCAGCGACCCGGGACAGGGGAACAATGAGCAGTTCTTC,.,TRBD1,TRBV5-4,TRBJ2-1
CASSYSGAAHNSPLHF,TGTGCCAGCAGTTACTCAGGGGCCGCACATAATTCACCCCTCCACTTT,.,.,TRBV6-5,TRBJ1-6